This record concerns one T cell receptor beta chain sequence. The data derive from a study of blood T cell repertoires in COVID-19. Study summary: Acute-phase and convalescent COVID-19 samples originated in the United States, Italy and Spain. PBMCs, B-cell-depleted T cells, or T cells provided the cDNA or gDNA that made up the material.

CDR1 is DFQATT and CDR2 is SNEGSKA in the germline V gene (reference sequence). V gave up 3 bases and J gave up 10 bases, with 11 bases separating them. This CDR3 has 11 amino acids. Original processing notes: Reference gene primer amplification gave estimated nucleated cell counts. The data were produced by immunoSEQ multiplex PCR, yet TCRdb's version contains in-frame clones alone and is incomplete. The V and J calls and clone size were taken over from that table, and D and trimming were inferred from the DNA. The sample lists 100,000 to 150,000 clones, about 70% occurring once. The rearrangement links TRBV20-1 to TRBJ2-3, with D tentatively TRBD2 (5 bases). The origin of this receptor is an older woman with acute or convalescent COVID-19. The sample consisted of peripheral blood. CDR3: CSASVGVAQYF. Here the CDR3 DNA reads TGCAGTGCTAGCGTCGGGGTCGCGCAGTATTTT.